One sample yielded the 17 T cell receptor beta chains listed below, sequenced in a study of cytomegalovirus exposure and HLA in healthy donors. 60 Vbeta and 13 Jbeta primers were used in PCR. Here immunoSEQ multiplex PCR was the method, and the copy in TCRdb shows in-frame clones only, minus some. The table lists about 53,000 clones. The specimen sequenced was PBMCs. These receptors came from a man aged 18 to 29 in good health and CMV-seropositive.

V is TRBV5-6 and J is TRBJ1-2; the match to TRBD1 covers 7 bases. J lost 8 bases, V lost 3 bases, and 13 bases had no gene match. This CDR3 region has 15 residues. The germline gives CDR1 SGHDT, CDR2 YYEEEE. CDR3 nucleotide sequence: TGTGCCAGCAGCTCTAGGACAGGTTGGGTCGGCGGCTACACCTTC. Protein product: CASSSRTGWVGGYTF. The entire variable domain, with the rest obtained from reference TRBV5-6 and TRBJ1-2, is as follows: DAGVTQSPTHLIKTRGQQVTLRCSPKSGHDTVSWYQQALGQGPQFIFQYYEEEERQRGNFPDRFSGHQFPNYSSELNVNALLLGDSALYLCASSSRTGWVGGYTFGSGTRLTVV.

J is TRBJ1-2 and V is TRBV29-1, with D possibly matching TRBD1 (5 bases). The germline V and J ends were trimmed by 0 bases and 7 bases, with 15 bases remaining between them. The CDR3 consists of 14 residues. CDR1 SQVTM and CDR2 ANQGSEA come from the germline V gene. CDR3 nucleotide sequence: TGCAGCGTTGAAGATGGAGGGGACGGTTTTGGCTACACCTTC. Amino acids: CSVEDGGDGFGYTF. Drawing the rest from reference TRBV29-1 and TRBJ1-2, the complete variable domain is SAVISQKPSRDICQRGTSLTIQCQVDSQVTMMFWYRQQPGQSLTLIATANQGSEATYESGFVIDKFPISRPNLTFSTLTVSNMSPEDSSIYLCSVEDGGDGFGYTFGSGTRLTVV.

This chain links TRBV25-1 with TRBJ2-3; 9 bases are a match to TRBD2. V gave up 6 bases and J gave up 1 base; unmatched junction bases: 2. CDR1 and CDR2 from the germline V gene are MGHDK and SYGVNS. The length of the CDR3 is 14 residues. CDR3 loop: CASSVAGGTDTQYF. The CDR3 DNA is TGTGCCAGCAGCGTAGCGGGAGGCACAGATACGCAGTATTTT.

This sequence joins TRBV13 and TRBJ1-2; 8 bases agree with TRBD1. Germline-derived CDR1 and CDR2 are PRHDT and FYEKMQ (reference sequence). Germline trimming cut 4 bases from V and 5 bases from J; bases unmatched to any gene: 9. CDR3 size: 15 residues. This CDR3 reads CASSWVGTGHYGYTF. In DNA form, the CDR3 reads TGTGCCAGCAGCTGGGTGGGGACAGGTCATTATGGCTACACCTTC.

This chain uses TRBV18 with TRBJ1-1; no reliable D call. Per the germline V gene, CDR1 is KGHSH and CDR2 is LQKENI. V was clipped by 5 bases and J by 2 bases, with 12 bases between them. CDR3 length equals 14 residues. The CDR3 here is CASSTPRGNTEAFF. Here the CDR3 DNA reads TGTGCCAGCTCAACGCCCCGGGGAAACACTGAAGCTTTCTTT. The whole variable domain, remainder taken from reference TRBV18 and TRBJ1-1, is NAGVMQNPRHLVRRRGQEARLRCSPMKGHSHVYWYRQLPEEGLKFMVYLQKENIIDESGMPKERFSAEFPKEGPSILRIQQVVRGDSAAYFCASSTPRGNTEAFFGQGTRLTVV.

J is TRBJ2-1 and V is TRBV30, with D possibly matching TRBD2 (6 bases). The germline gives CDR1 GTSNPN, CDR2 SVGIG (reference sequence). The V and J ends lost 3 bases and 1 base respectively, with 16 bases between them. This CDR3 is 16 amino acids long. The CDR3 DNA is TGTGCCTGGAGGCCGTTTTTGCGGGGATCCTACAATGAGCAGTTCTTC. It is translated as CAWRPFLRGSYNEQFF.

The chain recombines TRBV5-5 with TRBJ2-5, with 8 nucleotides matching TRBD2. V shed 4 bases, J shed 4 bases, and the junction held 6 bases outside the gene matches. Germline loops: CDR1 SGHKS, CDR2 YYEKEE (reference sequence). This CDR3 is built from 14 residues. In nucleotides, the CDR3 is TGTGCCAGCAGCGAAGCCGGGACTAGAGAGACCCAGTACTTC. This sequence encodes CASSEAGTRETQYF.

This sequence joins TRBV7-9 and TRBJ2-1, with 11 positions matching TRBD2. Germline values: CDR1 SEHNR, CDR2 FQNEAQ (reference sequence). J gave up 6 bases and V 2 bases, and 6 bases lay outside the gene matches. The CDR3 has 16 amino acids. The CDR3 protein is CASSLIGSGRGNEQFF. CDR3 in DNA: TGTGCCAGCAGCTTAATAGGTAGCGGGAGGGGCAATGAGCAGTTCTTC.

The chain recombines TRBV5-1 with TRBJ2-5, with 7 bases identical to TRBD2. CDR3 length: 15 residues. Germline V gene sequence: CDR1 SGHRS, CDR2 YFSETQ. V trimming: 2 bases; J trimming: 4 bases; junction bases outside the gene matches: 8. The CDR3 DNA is TGCGCCAGCAGCTTCCGGCGGGAGCCCCGAGAGACCCAGTACTTC. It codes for CASSFRREPRETQYF.

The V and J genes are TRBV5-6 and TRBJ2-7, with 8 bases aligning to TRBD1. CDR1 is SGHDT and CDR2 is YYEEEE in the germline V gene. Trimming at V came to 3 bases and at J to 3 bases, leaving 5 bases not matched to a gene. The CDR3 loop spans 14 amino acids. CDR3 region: CASSSRQGIYEQYF. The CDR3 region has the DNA TGTGCCAGCAGCTCTAGACAGGGGATCTACGAGCAGTACTTC.

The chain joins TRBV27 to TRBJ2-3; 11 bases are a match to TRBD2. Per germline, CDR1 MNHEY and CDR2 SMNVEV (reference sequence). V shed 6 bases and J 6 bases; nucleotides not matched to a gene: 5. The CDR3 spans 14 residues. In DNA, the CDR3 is TGTGCCAGCAGGGAACTAGCGGGAGCGGATACGCAGTATTTT. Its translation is CASRELAGADTQYF.

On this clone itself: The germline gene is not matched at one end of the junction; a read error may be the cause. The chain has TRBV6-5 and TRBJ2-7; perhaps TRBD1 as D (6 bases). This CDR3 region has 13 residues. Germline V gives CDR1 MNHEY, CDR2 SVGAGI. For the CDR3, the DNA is TGTGCCGGCAGTTCTTGGACAGCCTACGAGCAGTACTTC. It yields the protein CAGSSWTAYEQYF.

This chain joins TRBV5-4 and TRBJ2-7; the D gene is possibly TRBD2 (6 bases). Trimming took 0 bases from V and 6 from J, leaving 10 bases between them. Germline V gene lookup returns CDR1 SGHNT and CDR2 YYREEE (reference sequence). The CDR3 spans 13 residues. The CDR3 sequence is CASSLEPSAEQYF. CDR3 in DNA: TGTGCCAGCAGCTTGGAGCCTAGCGCCGAGCAGTACTTC.

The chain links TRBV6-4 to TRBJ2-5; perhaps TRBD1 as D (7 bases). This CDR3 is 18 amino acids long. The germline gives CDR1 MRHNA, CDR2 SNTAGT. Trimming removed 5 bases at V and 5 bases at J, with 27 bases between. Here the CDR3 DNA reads TGTGCCAGCAGTAAAGGGGGCGAATCGATGGGGGGAATGGAGACCCAGTACTTC. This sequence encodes CASSKGGESMGGMETQYF.

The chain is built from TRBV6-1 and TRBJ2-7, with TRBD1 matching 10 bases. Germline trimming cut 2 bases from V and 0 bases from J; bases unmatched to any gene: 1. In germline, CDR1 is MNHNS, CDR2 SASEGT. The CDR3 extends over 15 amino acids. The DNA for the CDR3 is TGTGCCAGCAGTGAAAGGACAGGGGGCTCCTACGAGCAGTACTTC. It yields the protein CASSERTGGSYEQYF.

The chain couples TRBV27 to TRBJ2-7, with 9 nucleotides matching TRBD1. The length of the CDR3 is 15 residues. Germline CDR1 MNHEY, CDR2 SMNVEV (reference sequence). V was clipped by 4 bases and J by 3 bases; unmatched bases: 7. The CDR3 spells CASSSPGTGFYEQYF. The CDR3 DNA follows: TGTGCCAGCAGTTCCCCCGGGACAGGGTTCTACGAGCAGTACTTC.

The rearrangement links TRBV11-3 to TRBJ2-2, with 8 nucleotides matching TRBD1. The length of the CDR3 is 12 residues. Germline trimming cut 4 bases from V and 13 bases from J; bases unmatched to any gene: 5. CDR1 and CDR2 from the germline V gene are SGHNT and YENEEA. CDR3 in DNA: TGTGCCAGCAGCTCCGGACAGGGAGGGCTGTTTTTT. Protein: CASSSGQGGLFF. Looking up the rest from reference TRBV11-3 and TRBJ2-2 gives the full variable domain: EAGVVQSPRYKIIEKKQPVAFWCNPISGHNTLYWYLQNLGQGPELLIRYENEEAVDDSQLPKDRFSAERLKGVDSTLKIQPAELGDSAVYLCASSSGQGGLFFGEGSRLTVL.